This entry features one TCR beta chain sequence. Its antigen remains unknown. This specimen comes from a study of OX40 agonist ivuxolimab in advanced cancers. Turning to the study itself: Ivuxolimab, which is an agonistic anti-OX40 (CD134) antibody, was administered to the patients.

The assay was immunoSEQ multiplex PCR, and TCRdb's table has in-frame clones only and misses some. The profile shows about 69,000 clones, around 91% of them singletons. Study conclusions and caveats: On average, CD8+ T cells had more expanded clones than CD4+.

Germline V gives CDR1 SGHNT, CDR2 YENEEA. CDR3 length equals 13 residues. The V and J ends lost 3 bases and 3 bases respectively, with 8 bases between them. Sample: CD4+ or CD8+ T cells sorted from blood, taken in a trial of the OX40 agonist ivuxolimab. The chain has TRBV11-3 and TRBJ1-1, with D unresolved. This sequence was found in an adult with an advanced solid tumor such as melanoma, head and neck, liver or kidney cancer. Written as DNA, the CDR3 is TGTGCCAGCAGCTTTATTATGGACACTGAAGCTTTCTTT. As protein: CASSFIMDTEAFF. The whole variable domain, remainder taken from reference TRBV11-3 and TRBJ1-1, is EAGVVQSPRYKIIEKKQPVAFWCNPISGHNTLYWYLQNLGQGPELLIRYENEEAVDDSQLPKDRFSAERLKGVDSTLKIQPAELGDSAVYLCASSFIMDTEAFFGQGTRLTVV.